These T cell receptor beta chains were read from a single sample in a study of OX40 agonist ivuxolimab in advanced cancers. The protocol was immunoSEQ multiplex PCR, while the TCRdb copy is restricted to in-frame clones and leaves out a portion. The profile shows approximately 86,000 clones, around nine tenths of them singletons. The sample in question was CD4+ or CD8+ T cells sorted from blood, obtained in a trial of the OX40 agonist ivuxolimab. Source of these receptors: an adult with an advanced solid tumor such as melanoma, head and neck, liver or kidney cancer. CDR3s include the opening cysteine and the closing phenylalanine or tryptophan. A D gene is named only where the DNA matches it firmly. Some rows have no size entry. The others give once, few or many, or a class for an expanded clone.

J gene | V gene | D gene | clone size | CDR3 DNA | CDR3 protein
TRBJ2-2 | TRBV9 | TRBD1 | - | TGTGCCAGCAGCGTAGATGGACAGGGGAAAACCGGGGAGCTGTTTTTT | CASSVDGQGKTGELFF
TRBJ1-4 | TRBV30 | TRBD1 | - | TGTGCCTGCGAGTCGACAGGGGGGATAGAAAAACTGTTTTTT | CACESTGGIEKLFF
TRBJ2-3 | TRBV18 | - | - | TGTGCCAGCTCACCACCCCCTCCCGAGAATACGCAGTATTTT | CASSPPPPENTQYF
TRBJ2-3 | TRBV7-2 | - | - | TGTGCCAGCAGCTTCCGGGACGGCACAGATACGCAGTATTTT | CASSFRDGTDTQYF
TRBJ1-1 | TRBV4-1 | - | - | TGCGCCAGCAGCCAAGATCCGGAGGGCAGCACTGAAGCTTTCTTT | CASSQDPEGSTEAFF
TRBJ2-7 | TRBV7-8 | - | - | TGTGCCAGCAGCTTAGAGACACCTTCCTACGAGCAGTACTTC | CASSLETPSYEQYF
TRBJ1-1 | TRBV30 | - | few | TGTGCCTGGAGTGGTGGGGGGGTAGGCACTGAAGCTTTCTTT | CAWSGGGVGTEAFF
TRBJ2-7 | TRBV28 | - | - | TGTGCCAGCTGCCCTTCGGACAGAGACTCTCCCGAGCAGTACTTC | CASCPSDRDSPEQYF
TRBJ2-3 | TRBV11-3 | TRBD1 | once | TGTGCCAGCAGCCTAGGGTCGGCAGGGGGCTGGGATACGCAGTATTTT | CASSLGSAGGWDTQYF
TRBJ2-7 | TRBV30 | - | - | TGTGCCTGGAGTGTCTTGTCGGGATACGAGCAGTACTTC | CAWSVLSGYEQYF
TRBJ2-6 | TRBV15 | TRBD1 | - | TGTGCCACCAGCGCAAGACAGGGAGTTTCGTATGGGGCCAACGTCCTGACTTTC | CATSARQGVSYGANVLTF
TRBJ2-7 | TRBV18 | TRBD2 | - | TGTGCCAGCTCAACGAGCGGGAGGAACTACGAGCAGTACTTC | CASSTSGRNYEQYF
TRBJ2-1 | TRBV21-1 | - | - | TGTGCCAGCAGCTTACGACCCCGGGCCCACAATGAGCAGTTCTTC | CASSLRPRAHNEQFF
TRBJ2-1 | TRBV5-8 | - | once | TGTGCCACCTCAACAGGTCTTGCCTACAATGAGCAGTTCTTC | CATSTGLAYNEQFF
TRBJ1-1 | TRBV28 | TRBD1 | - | TGTGCCAGCAGTTCCGGACAGGGGCTTGAAGCTTTCTTT | CASSSGQGLEAFF
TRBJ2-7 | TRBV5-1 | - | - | TGCGCCAGCAGCTTGAACGCGGGGAACGCCTACGAGCAGTACTTC | CASSLNAGNAYEQYF
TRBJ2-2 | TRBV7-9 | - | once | TGTGCCAGCGGCACAGGGACCACCGGGGAGCTGTTTTTT | CASGTGTTGELFF
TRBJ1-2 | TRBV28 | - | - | TGTGCCAGCAGTTTAACAGATTATGGCTACACCTTC | CASSLTDYGYTF
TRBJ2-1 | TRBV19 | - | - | TGTGCCAGCCAGTCGCCCGAAGCGAGCTCCTACAATGAGCAGTTCTTC | CASQSPEASSYNEQFF
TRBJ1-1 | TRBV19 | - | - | TGTGCCAGTAGTACCAGCGGTGGGCGAGCGCGATTCACCTTTGAAGCTTTCTTT | CASSTSGGRARFTFEAFF
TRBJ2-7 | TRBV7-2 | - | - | TGTGCCAGCAGCTTGACTCTGGCGGGCGCCTCCTACGAGCAGTACTTC | CASSLTLAGASYEQYF
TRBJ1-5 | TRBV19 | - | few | TGTGCCAGTAGTAAGGACGGTGGAGGGCAGCCCCAGCATTTT | CASSKDGGGQPQHF
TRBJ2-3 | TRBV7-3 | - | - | TGTGCCAGCAGCCAACAGGCGAACACAGATACGCAGTATTTT | CASSQQANTDTQYF
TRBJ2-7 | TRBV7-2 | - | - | TGTGCCAGCAGCCTGTCACCGGCTTTCTACGAGCAGTACTTC | CASSLSPAFYEQYF
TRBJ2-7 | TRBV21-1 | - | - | TGTGCCAGCTTCAGGGGGACAGGGACCTACGAGCAGTACTTC | CASFRGTGTYEQYF
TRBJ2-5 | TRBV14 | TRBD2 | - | TGTGCCAGCAGCCTTTCAGCGGGAGGGATCGAGACCCAGTACTTC | CASSLSAGGIETQYF
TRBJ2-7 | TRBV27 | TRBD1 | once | TGTGCCAGCAGTTTAGGGCTTGGCGGCAGGGGGATGGAGCAGTACTTC | CASSLGLGGRGMEQYF